This T cell receptor beta chain was sequenced in a study of shared clonotypes between healthy human individuals. The CDR3 covers 12 residues. The germline V gene encodes CDR1 SGHTA and CDR2 FQGNSA. Trimming took 5 bases from V and 3 from J, leaving 5 bases between them. Profiled with immunoSEQ multiplex PCR; TCRdb holds only in-frame clones, not every one. The sample records roughly 500,000 clones, more than 65% being singletons. This sequence originates from a woman between 40 and 50 years old in good health. Some clones in this sample may be carry-over from other donors' samples. The specimen was PBMCs. The chain combines TRBV7-2 with TRBJ1-5; D gene ambiguous. Written as DNA, the CDR3 is TGTGCCAGCAGCCCCGACAATCAGCCCCAGCATTTT. Translation gives CASSPDNQPQHF. The whole variable domain, remainder taken from reference TRBV7-2 and TRBJ1-5, is GAGVSQSPSNKVTEKGKDVELRCDPISGHTALYWYRQSLGQGLEFLIYFQGNSAPDKSGLPSDRFSAERTGGSVSTLTIQRTQQEDSAVYLCASSPDNQPQHFGDGTRLSIL.